This TCR beta chain was retrieved from a study of T-cell reconstitution after alpha-beta-depleted transplantation in children. Unique molecular identifiers featured in how the TCRbeta library was prepared. TCRdb re-called the PCR reads with MiXCR, one entry per CDR3 protein. The sample contains some 640,000 distinct CDR3 sequences, around a sixth of which appear only once. Ten or more counts support this clonotype. Per the germline V gene, CDR1 is SGHAT and CDR2 is FQNNGV. There are 18 residues in the CDR3. V dropped 1 base and J dropped 0 bases, with 16 bases sitting between them. The chain carries TRBV11-2 and TRBJ2-1; either TRBD1 or TRBD2 may fit D (5 bases each). The receptor was derived from a human donor who donated a stem cell graft to a child with acute myeloid leukemia. The starting material was PBMCs from the stem cell graft donor, obtained from the stem cell graft. The CDR3 nucleotides read TGTGCCAGCAGCTTAGTCGTATTGGGGCTAGCCTCCTACAATGAGCAGTTCTTC. This gives the protein CASSLVVLGLASYNEQFF.